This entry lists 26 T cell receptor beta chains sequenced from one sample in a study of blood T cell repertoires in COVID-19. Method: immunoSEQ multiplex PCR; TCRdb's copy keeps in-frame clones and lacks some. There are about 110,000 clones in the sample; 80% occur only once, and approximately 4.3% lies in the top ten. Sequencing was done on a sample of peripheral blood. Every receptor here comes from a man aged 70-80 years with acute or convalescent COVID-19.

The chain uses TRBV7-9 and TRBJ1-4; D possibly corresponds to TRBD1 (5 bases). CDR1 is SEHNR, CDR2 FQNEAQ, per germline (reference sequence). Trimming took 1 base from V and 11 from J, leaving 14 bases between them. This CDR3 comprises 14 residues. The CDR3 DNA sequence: TGTGCCAGCAGCTTAGGCAGGGCTGACGATAAACTGTTTTTT. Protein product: CASSLGRADDKLFF. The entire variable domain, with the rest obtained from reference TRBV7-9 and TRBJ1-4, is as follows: DTGVSQNPRHKITKRGQNVTFRCDPISEHNRLYWYRQTLGQGPEFLTYFQNEAQLEKSRLLSDRFSAERPKGSFSTLEIQRTEQGDSAMYLCASSLGRADDKLFFGSGTQLSVL.

In nucleotides, the CDR3 is TGTGCCAGCAGCTTAAGCGCTAGCGGTTACAATGAGCAGTTCTTC. This translates into CASSLSASGYNEQFF. The chain couples TRBV7-3 to TRBJ2-1; 7 nucleotides agree with TRBD2. The V gene's germline CDR1 is SGHTA and CDR2 FQGTGA. This CDR3 has 15 amino acids. Trimming removed 1 base from V and 4 bases from J; junction bases left unmatched: 4.

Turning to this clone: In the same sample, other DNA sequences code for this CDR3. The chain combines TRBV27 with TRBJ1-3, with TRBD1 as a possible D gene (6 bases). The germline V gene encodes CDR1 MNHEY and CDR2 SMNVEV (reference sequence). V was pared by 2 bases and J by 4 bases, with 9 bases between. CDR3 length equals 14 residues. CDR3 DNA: TGTGCCAGCAGTTTAGCAGGGACAGGAAACACCATATATTTT. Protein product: CASSLAGTGNTIYF.

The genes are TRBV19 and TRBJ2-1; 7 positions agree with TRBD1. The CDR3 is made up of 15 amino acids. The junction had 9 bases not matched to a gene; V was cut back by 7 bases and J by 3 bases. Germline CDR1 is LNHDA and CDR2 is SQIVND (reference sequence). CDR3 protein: CASKLGDSFYNEQFF. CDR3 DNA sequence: TGTGCCAGTAAGTTGGGGGACAGTTTCTACAATGAGCAGTTCTTC.

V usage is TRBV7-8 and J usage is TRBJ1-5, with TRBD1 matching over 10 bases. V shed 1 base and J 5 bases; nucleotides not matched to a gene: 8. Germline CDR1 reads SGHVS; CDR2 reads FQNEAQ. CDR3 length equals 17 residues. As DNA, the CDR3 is TGTGCCAGCAGCTTAGTTGCCCCGGGACAGGGGTATCAGCCCCAGCATTTT. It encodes CASSLVAPGQGYQPQHF. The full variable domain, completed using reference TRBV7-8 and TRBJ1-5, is GAGVSQSPRYKVAKRGQDVALRCDPISGHVSLFWYQQALGQGPEFLTYFQNEAQLDKSGLPSDRFFAERPEGSVSTLKIQRTQQEDSAVYLCASSLVAPGQGYQPQHFGDGTRLSIL.

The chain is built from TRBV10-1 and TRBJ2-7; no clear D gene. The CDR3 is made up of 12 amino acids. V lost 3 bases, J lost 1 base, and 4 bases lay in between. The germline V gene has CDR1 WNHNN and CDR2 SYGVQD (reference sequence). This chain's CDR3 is CASSDYSYEQYF. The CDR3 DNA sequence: TGCGCCAGCAGTGACTATTCCTACGAGCAGTACTTC.

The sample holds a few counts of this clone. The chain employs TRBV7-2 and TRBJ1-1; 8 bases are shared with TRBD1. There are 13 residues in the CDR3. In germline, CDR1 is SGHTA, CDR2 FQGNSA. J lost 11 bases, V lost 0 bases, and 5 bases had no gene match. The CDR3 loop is CASSLAGQGLAFF. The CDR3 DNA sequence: TGTGCCAGCAGCTTAGCTGGACAGGGCTTGGCTTTCTTT.

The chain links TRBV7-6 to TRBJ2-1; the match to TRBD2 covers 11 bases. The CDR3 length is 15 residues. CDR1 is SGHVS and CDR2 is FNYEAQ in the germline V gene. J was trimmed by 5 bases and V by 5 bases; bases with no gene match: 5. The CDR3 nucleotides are TGTGCCAGCAGCCGTTCTAGCGGGGGGAACAATGAGCAGTTCTTC. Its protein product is CASSRSSGGNNEQFF.

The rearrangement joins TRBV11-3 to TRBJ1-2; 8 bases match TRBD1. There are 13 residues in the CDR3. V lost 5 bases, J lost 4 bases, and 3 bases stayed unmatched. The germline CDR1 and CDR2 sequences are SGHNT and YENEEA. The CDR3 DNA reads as TGTGCCAGCAGCCTCGACAGGGGCTATGGCTACACCTTC. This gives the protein CASSLDRGYGYTF.

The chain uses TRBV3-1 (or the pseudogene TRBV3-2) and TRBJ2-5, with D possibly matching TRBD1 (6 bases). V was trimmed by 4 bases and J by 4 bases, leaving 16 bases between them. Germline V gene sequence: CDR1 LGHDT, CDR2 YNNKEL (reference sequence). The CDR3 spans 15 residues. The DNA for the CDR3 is TGTGCCAGCAGCCCAAGCGGTACAGGGCGAGAGACCCAGTACTTC. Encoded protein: CASSPSGTGRETQYF.

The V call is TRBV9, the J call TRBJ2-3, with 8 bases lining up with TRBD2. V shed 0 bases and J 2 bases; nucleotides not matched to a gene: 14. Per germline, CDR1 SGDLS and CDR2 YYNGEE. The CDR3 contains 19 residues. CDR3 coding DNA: TGTGCCAGCAGCGTAGCTACGGGGGGGCGGGGGCCGCTCACAGATACGCAGTATTTT. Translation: CASSVATGGRGPLTDTQYF.

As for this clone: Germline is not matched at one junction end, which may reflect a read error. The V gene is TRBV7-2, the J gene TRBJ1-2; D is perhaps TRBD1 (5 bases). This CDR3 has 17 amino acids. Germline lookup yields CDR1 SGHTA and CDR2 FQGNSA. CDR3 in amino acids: CASSLSGSVAGRHGASF. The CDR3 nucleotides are TGTGCCAGCAGCTTAAGTGGATCAGTCGCAGGGCGTCATGGGGCCTCCTTC.

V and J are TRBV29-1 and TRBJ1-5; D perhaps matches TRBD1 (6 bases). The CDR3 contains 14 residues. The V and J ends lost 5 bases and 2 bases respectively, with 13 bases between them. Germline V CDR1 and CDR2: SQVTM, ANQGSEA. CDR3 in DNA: TGCAGCGTTATTGGGGGCGCCGGCAATCAGCCCCAGCATTTT. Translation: CSVIGGAGNQPQHF.

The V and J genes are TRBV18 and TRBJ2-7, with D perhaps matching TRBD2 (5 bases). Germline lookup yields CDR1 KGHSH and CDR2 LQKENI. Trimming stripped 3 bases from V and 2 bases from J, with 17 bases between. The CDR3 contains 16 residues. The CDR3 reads CASSPLKASSPYEQYF. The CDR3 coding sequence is TGTGCCAGCTCACCCCTTAAGGCATCTAGCCCCTACGAGCAGTACTTC.

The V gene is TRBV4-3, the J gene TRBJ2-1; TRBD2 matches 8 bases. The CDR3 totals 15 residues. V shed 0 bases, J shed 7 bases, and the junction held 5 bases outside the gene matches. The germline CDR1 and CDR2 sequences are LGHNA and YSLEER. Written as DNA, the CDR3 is TGCGCCAGCAGCCAAGATGGCGGGGGGTGGAATGAGCAGTTCTTC. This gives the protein CASSQDGGGWNEQFF.

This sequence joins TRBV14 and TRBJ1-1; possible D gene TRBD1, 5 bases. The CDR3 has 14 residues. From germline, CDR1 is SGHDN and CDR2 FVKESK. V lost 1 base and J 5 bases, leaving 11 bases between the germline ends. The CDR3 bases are TGTGCCAGCAGCCAAGTAGCAGGGCGTACTGAAGCTTTCTTT. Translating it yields CASSQVAGRTEAFF.

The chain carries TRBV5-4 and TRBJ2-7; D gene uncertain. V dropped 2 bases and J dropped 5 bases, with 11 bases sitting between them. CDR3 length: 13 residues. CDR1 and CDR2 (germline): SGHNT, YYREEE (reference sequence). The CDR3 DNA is TGTGCCAGCAGCTTTCCCCGAGGCCACGAGCAGTACTTC. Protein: CASSFPRGHEQYF.

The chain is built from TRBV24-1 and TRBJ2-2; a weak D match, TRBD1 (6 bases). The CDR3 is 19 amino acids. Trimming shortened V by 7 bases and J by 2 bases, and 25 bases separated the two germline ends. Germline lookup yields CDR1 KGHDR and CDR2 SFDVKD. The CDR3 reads CATSDAATSGVSNTGELFF. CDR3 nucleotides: TGTGCCACCAGCGACGCGGCAACATCAGGGGTATCTAACACCGGGGAGCTGTTTTTT.

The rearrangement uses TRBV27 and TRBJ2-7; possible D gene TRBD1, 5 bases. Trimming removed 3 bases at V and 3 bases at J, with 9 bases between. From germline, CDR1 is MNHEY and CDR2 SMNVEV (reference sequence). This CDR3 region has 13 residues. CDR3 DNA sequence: TGTGCCAGCAGTTTGGGGCAGGACTACGAGCAGTACTTC. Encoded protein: CASSLGQDYEQYF.

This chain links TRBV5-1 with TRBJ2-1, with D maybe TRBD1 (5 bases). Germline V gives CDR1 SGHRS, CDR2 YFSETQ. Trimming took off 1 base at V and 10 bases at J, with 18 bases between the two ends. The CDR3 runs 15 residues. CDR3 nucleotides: TGCGCCAGCAGCTTGAGGTGGGGCCAAAATTCCGAGCAGTTCTTC. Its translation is CASSLRWGQNSEQFF. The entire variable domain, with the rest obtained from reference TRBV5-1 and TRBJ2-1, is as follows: KAGVTQTPRYLIKTRGQQVTLSCSPISGHRSVSWYQQTPGQGLQFLFEYFSETQRNKGNFPGRFSGRQFSNSRSEMNVSTLELGDSALYLCASSLRWGQNSEQFFGPGTRLTVL.

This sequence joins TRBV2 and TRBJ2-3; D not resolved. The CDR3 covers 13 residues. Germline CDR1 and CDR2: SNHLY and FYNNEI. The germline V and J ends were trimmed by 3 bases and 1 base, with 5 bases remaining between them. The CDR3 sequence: CASSDTGTDTQYF. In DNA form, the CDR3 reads TGTGCCAGCAGTGATACGGGCACAGATACGCAGTATTTT.

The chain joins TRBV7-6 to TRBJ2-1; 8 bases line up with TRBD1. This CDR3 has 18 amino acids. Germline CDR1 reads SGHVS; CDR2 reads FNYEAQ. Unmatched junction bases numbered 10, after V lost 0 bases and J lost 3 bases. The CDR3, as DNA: TGTGCCAGCAGCTTAGCAGGGACAGGTAGGGGGGACTACAATGAGCAGTTCTTC. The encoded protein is CASSLAGTGRGDYNEQFF. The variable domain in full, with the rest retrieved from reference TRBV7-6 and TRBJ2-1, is GAGVSQSPRYKVTKRGQDVALRCDPISGHVSLYWYRQALGQGPEFLTYFNYEAQQDKSGLPNDRFSAERPEGSISTLTIQRTEQRDSAMYRCASSLAGTGRGDYNEQFFGPGTRLTVL.

The CDR3 DNA follows: TGTGCCAGCTCACCCCAAACACGGGACAATGAGCAGTTCTTC. It translates to CASSPQTRDNEQFF. This chain joins TRBV18 and TRBJ2-1; D unresolved. CDR1 and CDR2 from the germline V gene are KGHSH and LQKENI. There are 14 residues in the CDR3. V was cut by 3 bases and J by 5 bases, with 11 bases left in between.

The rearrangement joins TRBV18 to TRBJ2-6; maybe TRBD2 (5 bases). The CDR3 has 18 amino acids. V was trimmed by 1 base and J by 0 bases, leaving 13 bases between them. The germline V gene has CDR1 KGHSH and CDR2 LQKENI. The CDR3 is CASSPRIQSGSGANVLTF. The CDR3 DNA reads TGTGCCAGCTCACCACGGATCCAGAGCGGCTCTGGGGCCAACGTCCTGACTTTC.

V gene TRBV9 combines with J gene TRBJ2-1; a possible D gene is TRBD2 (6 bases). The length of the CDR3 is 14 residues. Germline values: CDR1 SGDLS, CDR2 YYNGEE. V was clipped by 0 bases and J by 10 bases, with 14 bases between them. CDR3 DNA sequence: TGTGCCAGCAGCGTAGGACAGCGGGCGACGGAGCAGTTCTTC. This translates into CASSVGQRATEQFF.

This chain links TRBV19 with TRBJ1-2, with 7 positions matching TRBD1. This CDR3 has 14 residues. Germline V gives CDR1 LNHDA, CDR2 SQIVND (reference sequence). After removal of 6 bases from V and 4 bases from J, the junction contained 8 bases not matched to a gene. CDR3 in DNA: TGTGCCAGTAGGCGCACGGGACAGCCCTATGGCTACACCTTC. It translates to CASRRTGQPYGYTF. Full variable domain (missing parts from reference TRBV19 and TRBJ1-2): DGGITQSPKYLFRKEGQNVTLSCEQNLNHDAMYWYRQDPGQGLRLIYYSQIVNDFQKGDIAEGYSVSREKKESFPLTVTSAQKNPTAFYLCASRRTGQPYGYTFGSGTRLTVV.